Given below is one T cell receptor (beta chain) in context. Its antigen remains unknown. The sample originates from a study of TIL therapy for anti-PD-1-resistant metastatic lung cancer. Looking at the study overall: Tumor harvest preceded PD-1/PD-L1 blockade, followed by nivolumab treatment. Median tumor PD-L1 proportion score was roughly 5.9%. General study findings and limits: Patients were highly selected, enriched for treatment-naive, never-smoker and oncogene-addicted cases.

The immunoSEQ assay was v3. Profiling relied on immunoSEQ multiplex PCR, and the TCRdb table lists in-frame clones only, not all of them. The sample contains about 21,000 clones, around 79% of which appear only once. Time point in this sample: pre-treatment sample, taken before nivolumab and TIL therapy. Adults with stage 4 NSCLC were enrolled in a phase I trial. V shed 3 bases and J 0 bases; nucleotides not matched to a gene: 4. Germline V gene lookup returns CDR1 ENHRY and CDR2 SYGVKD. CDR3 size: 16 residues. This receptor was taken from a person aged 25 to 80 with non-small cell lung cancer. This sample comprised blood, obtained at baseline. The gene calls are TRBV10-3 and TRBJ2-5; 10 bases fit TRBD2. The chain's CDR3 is CAISDLAGAYQETQYF. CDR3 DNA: TGTGCCATCAGTGATCTAGCGGGAGCGTACCAAGAGACCCAGTACTTC.